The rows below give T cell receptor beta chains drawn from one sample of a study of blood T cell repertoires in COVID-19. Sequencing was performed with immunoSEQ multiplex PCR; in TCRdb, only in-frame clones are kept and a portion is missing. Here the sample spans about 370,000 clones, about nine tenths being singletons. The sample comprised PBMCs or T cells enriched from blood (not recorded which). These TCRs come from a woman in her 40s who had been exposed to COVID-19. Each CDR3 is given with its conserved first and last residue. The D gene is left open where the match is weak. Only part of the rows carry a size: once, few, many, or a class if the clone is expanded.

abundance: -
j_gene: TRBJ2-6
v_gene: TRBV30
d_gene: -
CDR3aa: CAWSLLRTSSGANVLTF
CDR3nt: TGTGCCTGGAGTCTCCTCCGGACAAGCTCTGGGGCCAACGTCCTGACTTTC

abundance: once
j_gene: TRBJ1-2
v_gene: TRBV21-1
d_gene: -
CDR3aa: CASSKDRGGYTF
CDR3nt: TGTGCCAGCAGCAAGGACAGGGGGGGCTACACCTTC

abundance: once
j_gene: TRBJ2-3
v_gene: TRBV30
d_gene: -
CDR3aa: CAWLRRSTDTQYF
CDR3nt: TGTGCCTGGCTCAGGCGTAGCACAGATACGCAGTATTTT

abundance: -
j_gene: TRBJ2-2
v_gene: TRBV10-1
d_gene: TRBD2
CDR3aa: CASSEGVLAGVATGELFF
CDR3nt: TGCGCCAGCAGTGAGGGGGTACTAGCGGGAGTGGCCACCGGGGAGCTGTTTTTT

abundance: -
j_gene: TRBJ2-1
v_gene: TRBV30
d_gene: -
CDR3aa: CAWRQSNEQFF
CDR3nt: TGTGCCTGGCGACAGAGTAATGAGCAGTTCTTC

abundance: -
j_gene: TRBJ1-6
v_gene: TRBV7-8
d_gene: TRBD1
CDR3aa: CASRSRGPSSYNSPLHF
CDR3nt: TGTGCCAGCAGAAGCAGGGGGCCCAGCTCCTATAATTCACCCCTCCACTTT

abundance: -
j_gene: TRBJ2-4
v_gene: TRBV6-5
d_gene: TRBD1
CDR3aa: CASSYGTGTKNIQYF
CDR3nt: TGTGCCAGCAGTTACGGGACAGGGACCAAAAACATTCAGTACTTC

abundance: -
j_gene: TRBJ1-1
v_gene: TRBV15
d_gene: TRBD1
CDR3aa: CATSRGSGTGNTEAFF
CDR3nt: TGTGCCACCAGCAGAGGATCTGGGACAGGGAACACTGAAGCTTTCTTT

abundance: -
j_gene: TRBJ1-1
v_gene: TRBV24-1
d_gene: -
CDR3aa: CATSYSGGAEAFF
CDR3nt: TGTGCCACCAGTTATTCAGGCGGGGCTGAAGCTTTCTTT

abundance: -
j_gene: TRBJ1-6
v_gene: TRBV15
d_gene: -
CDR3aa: CATSREGGNNSPLHF
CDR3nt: TGTGCCACCAGCAGAGAGGGAGGGAACAATTCACCCCTCCACTTT

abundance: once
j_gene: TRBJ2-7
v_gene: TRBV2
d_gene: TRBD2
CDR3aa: CASSERLAGHEQYF
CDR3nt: TGTGCCAGCAGTGAAAGGCTAGCGGGTCACGAGCAGTACTTC

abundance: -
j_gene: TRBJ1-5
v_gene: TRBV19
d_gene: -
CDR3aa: CASSIESGNGQHF
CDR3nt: TGTGCCAGTAGTATAGAATCTGGCAATGGCCAGCATTTT

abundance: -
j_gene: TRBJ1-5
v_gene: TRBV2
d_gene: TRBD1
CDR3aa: CASTEGLRQGYSNQPQHF
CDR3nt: TGTGCCAGCACCGAAGGGTTGAGACAGGGGTATAGCAATCAGCCCCAGCATTTT

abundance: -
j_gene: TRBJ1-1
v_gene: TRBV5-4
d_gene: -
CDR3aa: CASRAANRAEAFF
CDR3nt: TGTGCCAGCAGGGCAGCTAATCGGGCTGAAGCTTTCTTT

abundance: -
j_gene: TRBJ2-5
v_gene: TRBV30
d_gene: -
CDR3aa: CAWGGLGRQTQYF
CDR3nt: TGTGCCTGGGGAGGGCTAGGGAGGCAGACCCAGTACTTC

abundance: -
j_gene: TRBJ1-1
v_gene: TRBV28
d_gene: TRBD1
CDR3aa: CASSRGGDTEAFF
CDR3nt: TGTGCCAGCAGTCGAGGGGGCGACACTGAAGCTTTCTTT

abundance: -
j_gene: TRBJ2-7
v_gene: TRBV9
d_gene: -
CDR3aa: CASSVSPRTGTYEQYF
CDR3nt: TGTGCCAGCAGCGTATCACCCCGGACGGGGACCTACGAGCAGTACTTC

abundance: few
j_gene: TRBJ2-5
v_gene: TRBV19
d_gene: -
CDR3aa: CASSGPRDWETQYF
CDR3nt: TGTGCCAGTAGTGGGCCCCGGGATTGGGAGACCCAGTACTTC

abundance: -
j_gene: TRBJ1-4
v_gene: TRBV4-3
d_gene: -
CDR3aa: CASSPGEGVANEKLFF
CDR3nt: TGCGCCAGCAGCCCTGGGGAGGGGGTGGCTAATGAAAAACTGTTTTTT

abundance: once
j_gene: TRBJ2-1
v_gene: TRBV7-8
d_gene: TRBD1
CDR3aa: CASSFGTGMRLNNEQFF
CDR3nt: TGTGCCAGCAGCTTCGGGACAGGGATGCGATTAAACAATGAGCAGTTCTTC

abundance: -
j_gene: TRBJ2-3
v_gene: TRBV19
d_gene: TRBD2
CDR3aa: CASSIGSSGRRDTQYF
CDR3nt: TGTGCCAGTAGTATTGGGAGTAGCGGGCGGAGAGATACGCAGTATTTT

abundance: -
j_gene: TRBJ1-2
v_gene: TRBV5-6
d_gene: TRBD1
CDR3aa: CASRTTGGSGYTF
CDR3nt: TGTGCCAGCAGGACCACAGGGGGCTCTGGCTACACCTTC

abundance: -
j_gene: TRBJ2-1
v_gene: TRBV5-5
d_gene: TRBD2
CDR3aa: CASSFRTSGRIGTYNEQFF
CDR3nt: TGTGCCAGCAGCTTTAGGACTAGCGGAAGGATAGGAACCTACAATGAGCAGTTCTTC

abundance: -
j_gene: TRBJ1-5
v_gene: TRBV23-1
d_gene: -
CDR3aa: CASSQMGGRQPQHF
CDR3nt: TGCGCCAGCAGTCAGATGGGGGGGCGTCAGCCCCAGCATTTT

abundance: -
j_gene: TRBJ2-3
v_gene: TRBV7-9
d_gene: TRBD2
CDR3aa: CASSLGDSGGRTDTQYF
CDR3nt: TGTGCCAGCAGCTTAGGTGATAGCGGGGGAAGGACAGATACGCAGTATTTT

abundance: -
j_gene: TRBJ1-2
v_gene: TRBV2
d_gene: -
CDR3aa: CASTLDRNYGYTF
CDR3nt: TGTGCCAGCACCCTAGACAGGAACTATGGCTACACCTTC

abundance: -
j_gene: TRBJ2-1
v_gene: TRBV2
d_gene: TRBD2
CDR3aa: CASSGGRDYSEQFF
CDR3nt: TGTGCCAGCAGTGGGGGCAGGGACTACAGTGAGCAGTTCTTC

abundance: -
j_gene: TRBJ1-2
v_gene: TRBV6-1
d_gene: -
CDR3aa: CASSELRVNYGYTF
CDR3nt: TGTGCCAGCAGTGAACTCAGGGTTAACTATGGCTACACCTTC

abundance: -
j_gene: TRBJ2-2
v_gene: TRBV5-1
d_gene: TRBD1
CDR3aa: CASSRGQGMNTGELFF
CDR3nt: TGCGCCAGCAGCAGGGGACAGGGGATGAACACCGGGGAGCTGTTTTTT

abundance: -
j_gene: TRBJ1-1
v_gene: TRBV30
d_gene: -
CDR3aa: CAWARGGNTEAFF
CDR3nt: TGTGCCTGGGCCCGGGGGGGGAACACTGAAGCTTTCTTT

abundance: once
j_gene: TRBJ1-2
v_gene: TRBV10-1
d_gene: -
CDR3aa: CARPGVNGYTF
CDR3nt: TGCGCCAGGCCGGGAGTGAATGGCTACACCTTT

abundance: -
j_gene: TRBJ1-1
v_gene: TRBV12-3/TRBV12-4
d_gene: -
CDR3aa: CASRRGEGTEAFF
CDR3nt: TGTGCCAGCCGGAGGGGAGAGGGCACTGAAGCTTTCTTT

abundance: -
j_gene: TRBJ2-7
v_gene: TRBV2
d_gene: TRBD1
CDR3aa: CASSEAGTGVPYEQYF
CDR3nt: TGTGCCAGCAGTGAAGCGGGCACAGGGGTGCCCTACGAGCAGTACTTC

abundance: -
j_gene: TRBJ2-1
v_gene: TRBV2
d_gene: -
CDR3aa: CASRTQGGGTGQFF
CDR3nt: TGTGCCAGCAGGACACAAGGGGGGGGGACTGGGCAGTTCTTC

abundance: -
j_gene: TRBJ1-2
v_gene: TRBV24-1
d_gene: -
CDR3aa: CATSVRENYGYTF
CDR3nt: TGTGCCACCAGTGTAAGGGAGAACTATGGCTACACCTTC

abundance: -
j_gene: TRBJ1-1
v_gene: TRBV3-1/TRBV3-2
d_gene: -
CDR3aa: CASMPGMGNTEAFF
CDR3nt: TGTGCCAGCATGCCAGGGATGGGGAACACTGAAGCTTTCTTT

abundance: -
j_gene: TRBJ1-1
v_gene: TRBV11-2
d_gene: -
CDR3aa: CASSLVESGAFF
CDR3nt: TGTGCCAGCAGCTTAGTGGAGTCGGGAGCTTTCTTT

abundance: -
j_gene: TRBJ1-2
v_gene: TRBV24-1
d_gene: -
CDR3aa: CATNSRDTEGGYTF
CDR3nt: TGTGCCACCAACTCCCGGGACACTGAAGGTGGCTACACCTTC

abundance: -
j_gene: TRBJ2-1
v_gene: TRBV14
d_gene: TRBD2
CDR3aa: CASKGLVGSGEQFF
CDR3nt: TGTGCCAGCAAAGGACTAGTAGGGAGCGGGGAGCAGTTCTTC

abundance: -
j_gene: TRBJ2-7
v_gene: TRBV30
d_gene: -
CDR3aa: CAWTRLAGASGQYF
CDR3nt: TGTGCCTGGACCCGCCTGGCGGGGGCGTCCGGGCAGTACTTC

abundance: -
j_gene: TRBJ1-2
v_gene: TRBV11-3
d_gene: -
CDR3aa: CASSPRAPWIYGYTF
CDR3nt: TGTGCCAGCAGCCCCAGGGCCCCCTGGATCTATGGCTACACCTTC

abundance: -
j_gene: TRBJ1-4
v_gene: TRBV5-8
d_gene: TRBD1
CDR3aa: CASSLVQGAATNEKLFF
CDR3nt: TGTGCCAGCAGCTTGGTCCAGGGGGCTGCAACTAATGAAAAACTGTTTTTT

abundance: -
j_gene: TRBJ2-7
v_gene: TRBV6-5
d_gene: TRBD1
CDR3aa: CASTRDRGRSEQYF
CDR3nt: TGTGCCAGCACCCGGGACAGGGGTCGCTCCGAGCAGTACTTC

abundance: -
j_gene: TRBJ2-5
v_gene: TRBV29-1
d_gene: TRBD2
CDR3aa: CSVLGRFAGHGGARETQYF
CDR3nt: TGCAGCGTGTTGGGACGTTTTGCGGGCCACGGGGGGGCCCGTGAGACCCAGTACTTC

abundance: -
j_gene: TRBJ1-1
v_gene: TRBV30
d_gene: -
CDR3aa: CAWSVGSWGLTKDEAFF
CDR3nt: TGTGCCTGGAGTGTTGGATCATGGGGGCTGACTAAGGATGAAGCTTTCTTT

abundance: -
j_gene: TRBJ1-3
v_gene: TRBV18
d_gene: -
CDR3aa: CASSPQQGSGNTIYF
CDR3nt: TGTGCCAGCTCACCGCAACAGGGCTCTGGAAACACCATATATTTT

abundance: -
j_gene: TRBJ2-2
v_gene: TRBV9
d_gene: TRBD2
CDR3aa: CASSLAGVPTGELFF
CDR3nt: TGTGCCAGCAGTTTAGCGGGAGTGCCCACCGGGGAGCTGTTTTTT

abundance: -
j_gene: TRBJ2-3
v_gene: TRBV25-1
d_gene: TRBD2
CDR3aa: CASGRAGTDTQYF
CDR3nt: TGTGCCAGTGGGAGGGCAGGCACAGATACGCAGTATTTT

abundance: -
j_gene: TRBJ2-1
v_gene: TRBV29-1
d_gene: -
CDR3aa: CSVVTGNYNEQFF
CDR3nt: TGCAGCGTTGTTACGGGGAACTACAATGAGCAGTTCTTC

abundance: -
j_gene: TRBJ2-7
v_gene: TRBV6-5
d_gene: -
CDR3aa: CASSYSADSYEQYF
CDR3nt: TGTGCCAGCAGTTACAGCGCGGATTCCTACGAGCAGTACTTC

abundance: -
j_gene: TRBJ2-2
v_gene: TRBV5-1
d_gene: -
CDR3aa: CASSLGTANTGELFF
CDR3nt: TGCGCCAGCAGCTTGGGGACTGCGAACACCGGGGAGCTGTTTTTT

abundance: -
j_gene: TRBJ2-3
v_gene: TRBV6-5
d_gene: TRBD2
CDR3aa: CASMGLAGTTDTQYF
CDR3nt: TGTGCCAGCATGGGGCTAGCGGGGACCACAGATACGCAGTATTTT

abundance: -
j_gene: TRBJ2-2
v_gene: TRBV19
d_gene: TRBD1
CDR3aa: CASSPWTGVGGELFF
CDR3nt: TGTGCCAGTAGTCCCTGGACAGGTGTGGGGGGGGAGCTGTTTTTT

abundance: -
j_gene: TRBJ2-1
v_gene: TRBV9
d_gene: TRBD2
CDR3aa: CASSVQLAGGPFYNEQFF
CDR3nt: TGTGCCAGCAGCGTACAGCTAGCGGGGGGGCCTTTCTACAATGAGCAGTTCTTC